The next 12 T cell receptor beta chains were all read from a single sample in a study of Ad26.COV2.S vaccination and SARS-CoV-2 variants. Repertoires were generated with immunoSEQ multiplex PCR, while TCRdb's copy carries only in-frame clones and drops some. The table includes 300,000 to 400,000 clones, approximately 84% detected once. Treatment noted: roughly 18 received Ad26.COV2.S at low or high dose, single or two shots; roughly 5 received placebo; per-sample allocation not given. Specimen acquisition occurred on day 63 following the initial vaccine or placebo injection. The specimen was peripheral blood, collected in a trial of Ad26.COV2.S vaccine versus placebo. The receptors were gathered from a person aged 18 to 65 who received the Ad26.COV2.S COVID-19 vaccine or a placebo.

The gene calls are TRBV6-2 or TRBV6-3 and TRBJ2-1; 7 bases are shared with TRBD2. Germline lookup yields CDR1 MNHEY and CDR2 SVGEGT. This CDR3 is 16 amino acids long. V gave up 4 bases and J gave up 1 base; unmatched junction bases: 7. The CDR3: CASSSNLAVSYNEQFF. In DNA, the CDR3 is TGTGCCAGCAGTTCGAACCTAGCGGTTTCCTACAATGAGCAGTTCTTC.

V gene TRBV7-2 combines with J gene TRBJ1-2, with TRBD1 identical over 9 bases. Germline loops: CDR1 SGHTA, CDR2 FQGNSA. This CDR3 is built from 16 residues. J gave up 5 bases and V 6 bases, and 13 bases lay outside the gene matches. The CDR3 protein is CASRRARTGEYYGYTF. CDR3 bases: TGTGCCAGCAGACGCGCCCGGACAGGGGAATATTATGGCTACACCTTC.

This clone was detected once. The chain couples TRBV3-1 (or the pseudogene TRBV3-2) to TRBJ1-1; D is possibly TRBD1 (6 bases). V lost 2 bases, J lost 1 base, and 8 bases lay in between. The germline CDR1 and CDR2 sequences are LGHDT and YNNKEL (reference sequence). This CDR3 is built from 14 residues. The CDR3 here is CASSQSQGNTEAFF. The CDR3 DNA reads TGTGCCAGCAGCCAATCACAGGGGAACACTGAAGCTTTCTTT.

This sequence joins TRBV6-5 and TRBJ1-2; D is ambiguous. The length of the CDR3 is 15 residues. In germline, CDR1 is MNHEY, CDR2 SVGAGI. The V gene lost 8 bases and the J gene lost 6 bases, with 22 bases spanning the gap. The CDR3 sequence is CASFGVSSGWDGYTF. The DNA for the CDR3 is TGTGCCAGCTTCGGTGTATCGTCGGGTTGGGATGGCTACACCTTC.

The chain uses TRBV5-6 and TRBJ1-2, with a possible D match to TRBD1 (6 bases). Germline V gene sequence: CDR1 SGHDT, CDR2 YYEEEE. The CDR3 has 13 residues. V lost 5 bases and J 6 bases, leaving 14 bases between the germline ends. DNA of the CDR3: TGTGCCAGCAGGCCCATACAGGGAGATGGCTACACCTTC. Translating gives CASRPIQGDGYTF.

V gene TRBV5-1 combines with J gene TRBJ2-1; D may be TRBD2 (6 bases). The CDR3 totals 15 residues. Germline V gene sequence: CDR1 SGHRS, CDR2 YFSETQ. The V end lost 4 bases, the J end lost 4 bases, and 15 bases lay between the germline ends. The CDR3 protein is CASSRDGGLYNEQFF. The CDR3 bases are TGCGCCAGCAGCAGGGATGGGGGGTTATACAATGAGCAGTTCTTC.

The rearrangement links TRBV18 to TRBJ1-2, with 9 nucleotides matching TRBD1. The CDR3 totals 15 residues. From germline, CDR1 is KGHSH and CDR2 LQKENI. Trimming removed 6 bases from V and 4 bases from J; junction bases left unmatched: 9. The CDR3: CASSPGQGTIYGYTF. The CDR3 DNA follows: TGTGCCAGCTCTCCCGGACAGGGGACGATCTATGGCTACACCTTC.

The genes are TRBV6-4 and TRBJ2-1; 11 bases fit TRBD2. The CDR3 spans 19 residues. Unmatched junction bases numbered 14, after V lost 2 bases and J lost 5 bases. CDR1 is MRHNA, CDR2 SNTAGT, per germline. As DNA, the CDR3 is TGTGCCAGCAGTGACCCAGAGGTACAACAACTAGCGGGGGACAATGAGCAGTTCTTC. Protein product: CASSDPEVQQLAGDNEQFF.

The gene calls are TRBV3-1 (or the pseudogene TRBV3-2) and TRBJ1-2; D remains ambiguous. The V and J ends lost 0 bases and 5 bases respectively, with 13 bases between them. Germline-derived CDR1 and CDR2 are LGHDT and YNNKEL (reference sequence). The length of the CDR3 is 15 residues. Written as DNA, the CDR3 is TGTGCCAGCAGCCAAGATATAAGGAAATCTTATGGCTACACCTTC. Translating it yields CASSQDIRKSYGYTF.

The rearrangement uses TRBV5-4 and TRBJ2-3; D may be TRBD2 (6 bases). The V gene's germline CDR1 is SGHNT and CDR2 YYREEE (reference sequence). The CDR3 runs 16 residues. V dropped 4 bases and J dropped 2 bases, with 17 bases sitting between them. The CDR3: CASSQIAEGNTDTQYF. As DNA, the CDR3 is TGTGCCAGCAGCCAAATAGCGGAGGGGAACACAGATACGCAGTATTTT.

The chain uses TRBV28 and TRBJ2-5; tentative D call: TRBD2 (5 bases). This CDR3 is 13 amino acids long. CDR1 is MDHEN, CDR2 SYDVKM, per germline. V was trimmed by 5 bases and J by 7 bases, leaving 14 bases between them. DNA for the CDR3: TGTGCCAGCAGTCCTCTAACCGGGATGACCCAGTACTTC. This sequence encodes CASSPLTGMTQYF.

The V and J genes are TRBV18 and TRBJ2-7; D tentatively reads TRBD1 or TRBD2 (5 bases each). Germline V lookup: CDR1 KGHSH, CDR2 LQKENI. V shed 3 bases and J shed 10 bases, with 19 bases lying between them. This CDR3 region has 14 residues. The CDR3 loop is CASSPGTDPSGQYF. CDR3 DNA sequence: TGTGCCAGCTCACCCGGGACCGATCCTTCCGGACAGTACTTC.